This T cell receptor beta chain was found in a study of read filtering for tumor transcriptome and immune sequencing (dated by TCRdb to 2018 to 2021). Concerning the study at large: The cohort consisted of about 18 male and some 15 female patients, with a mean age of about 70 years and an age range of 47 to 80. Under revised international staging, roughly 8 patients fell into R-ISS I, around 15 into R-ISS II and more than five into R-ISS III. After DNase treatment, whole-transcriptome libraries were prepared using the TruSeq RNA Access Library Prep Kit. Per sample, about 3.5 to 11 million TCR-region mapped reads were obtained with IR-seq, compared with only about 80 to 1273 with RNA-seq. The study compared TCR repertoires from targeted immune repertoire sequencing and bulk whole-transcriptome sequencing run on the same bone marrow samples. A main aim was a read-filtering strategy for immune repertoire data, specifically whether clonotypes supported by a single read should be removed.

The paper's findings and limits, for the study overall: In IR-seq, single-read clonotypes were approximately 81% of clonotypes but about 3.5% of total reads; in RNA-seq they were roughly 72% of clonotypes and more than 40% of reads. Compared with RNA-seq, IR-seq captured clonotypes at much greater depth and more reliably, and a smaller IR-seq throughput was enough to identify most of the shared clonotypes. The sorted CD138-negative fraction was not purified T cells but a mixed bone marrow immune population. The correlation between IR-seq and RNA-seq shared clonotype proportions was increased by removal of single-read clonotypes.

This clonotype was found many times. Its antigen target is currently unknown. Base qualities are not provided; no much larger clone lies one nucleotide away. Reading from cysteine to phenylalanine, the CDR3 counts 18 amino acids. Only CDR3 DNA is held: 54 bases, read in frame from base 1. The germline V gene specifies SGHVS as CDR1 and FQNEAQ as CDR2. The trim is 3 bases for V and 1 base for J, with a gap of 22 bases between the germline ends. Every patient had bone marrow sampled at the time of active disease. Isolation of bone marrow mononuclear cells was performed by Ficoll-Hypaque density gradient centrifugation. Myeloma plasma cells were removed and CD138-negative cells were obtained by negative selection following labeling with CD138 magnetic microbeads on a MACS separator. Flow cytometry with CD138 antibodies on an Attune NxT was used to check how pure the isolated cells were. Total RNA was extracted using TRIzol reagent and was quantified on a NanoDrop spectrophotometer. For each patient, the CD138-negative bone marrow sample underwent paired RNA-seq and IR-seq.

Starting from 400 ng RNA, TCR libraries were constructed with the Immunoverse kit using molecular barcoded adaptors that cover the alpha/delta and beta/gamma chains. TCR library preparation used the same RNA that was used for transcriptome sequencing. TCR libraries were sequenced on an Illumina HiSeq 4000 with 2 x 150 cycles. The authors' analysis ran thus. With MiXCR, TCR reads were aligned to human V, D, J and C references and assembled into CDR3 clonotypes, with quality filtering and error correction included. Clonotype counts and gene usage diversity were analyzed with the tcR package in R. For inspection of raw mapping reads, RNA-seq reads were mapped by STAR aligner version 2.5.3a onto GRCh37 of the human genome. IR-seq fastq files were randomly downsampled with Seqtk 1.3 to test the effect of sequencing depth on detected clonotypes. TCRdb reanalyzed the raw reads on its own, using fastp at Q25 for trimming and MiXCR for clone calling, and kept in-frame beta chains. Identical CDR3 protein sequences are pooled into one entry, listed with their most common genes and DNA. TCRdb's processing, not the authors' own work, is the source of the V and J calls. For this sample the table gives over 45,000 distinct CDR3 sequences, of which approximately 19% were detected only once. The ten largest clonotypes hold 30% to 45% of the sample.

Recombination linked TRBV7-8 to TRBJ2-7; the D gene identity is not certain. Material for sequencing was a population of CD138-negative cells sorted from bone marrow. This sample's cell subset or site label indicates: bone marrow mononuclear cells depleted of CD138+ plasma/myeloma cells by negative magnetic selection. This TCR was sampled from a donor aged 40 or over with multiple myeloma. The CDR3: CASSLPRRLSVSSYEQYF. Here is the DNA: TGTGCCAGCAGCTTGCCCCGGCGGCTCAGCGTTTCTTCCTACGAGCAGTACTTC.